The following is a T cell receptor beta chain sequence with its context. This sample stems from a study of monozygotic twins with inflammatory bowel disease. The CDR3 covers 15 residues. Germline CDR1 LNHDA, CDR2 SQIVND (reference sequence). Each CDR3 protein gets one entry in TCRdb, which reprocessed the 5' RACE reads and gives no DNA. In all, the sample yields roughly 160,000 distinct CDR3 sequences. The chain has TRBV19 and TRBJ1-3. Specimen: blood. The TCR originated in a human donor with ulcerative colitis or Crohn's disease, or a healthy co-twin of an affected twin (not recorded which). The CDR3 is CASSIDERSGNTIYF.